Following are 13 T cell receptor beta chains from one sample sequenced in a study of CD8 T cells in ankylosing spondylitis. Using its own MiXCR run on the 5' RACE reads, TCRdb lists one record per CDR3 protein. In the table there are about 220,000 distinct CDR3 sequences, around 24% of which are singletons. The sample was blood, either unsorted or a sorted T cell fraction (not recorded which). Receptors were obtained from a male donor with ankylosing spondylitis or in good health (not recorded which).

The rearrangement joins TRBV12-3 or TRBV12-4 to TRBJ2-2, with D uncertain. V lost 6 bases and J lost 5, with 19 bases in between. CDR3 size: 16 residues. Here the CDR3 reads CASRNEIVPITGELFF. The CDR3 DNA follows: TGTGCCAGCAGGAATGAGATCGTTCCGATTACCGGGGAGCTGTTTTTT.

V usage is TRBV29-1 and J usage is TRBJ1-5; 7 bases line up with TRBD1. V shed 6 bases, J shed 3 bases, and the junction held 8 bases outside the gene matches. The germline CDR1 and CDR2 sequences are SQVTM and ANQGSEA. CDR3 length: 14 residues. The CDR3 loop reads CSVRQGWDNQPQHF. The CDR3 DNA reads as TGCAGCGTGCGACAGGGTTGGGACAATCAGCCCCAGCATTTT.

The chain couples TRBV29-1 to TRBJ2-2, with TRBD2 matching 9 bases. CDR1 SQVTM and CDR2 ANQGSEA come from the germline V gene. V lost 4 bases and J lost 8; bases outside the gene matches: 14. The CDR3 extends over 16 amino acids. CDR3 in amino acids: CSVVVAASGTLGELFF. The CDR3 DNA follows: TGCAGCGTTGTGGTTGCGGCTAGCGGGACACTGGGGGAGCTGTTTTTT.

At least ten counts were recorded for this clonotype. A junction end diverges from the germline sequence, so it may reflect a read error. The CDR3 sequence: CASSRQGGMETQYF. In DNA form, the CDR3 reads TGTGCTAGCAGCCGACAGGGAGGGATGGAGACCCAGTACTTC. The rearrangement uses TRBV7-7 and TRBJ2-5, with D perhaps being TRBD1 or TRBD2 (7 bases each). The germline gives CDR1 SSHAT, CDR2 FNYEAQ (reference sequence). CDR3 length equals 14 residues.

This chain uses TRBV12-3 or TRBV12-4 with TRBJ2-7; possible D gene TRBD1, 5 bases. Deletions cut 3 bases from V and 6 bases from J, with 9 bases between. This CDR3 is 12 amino acids long. CDR3 sequence reads: CASSFGQGEQYF. In nucleotides, the CDR3 is TGTGCCAGCAGTTTCGGTCAGGGCGAGCAGTACTTC.

J is TRBJ2-5 and V is TRBV5-1; 8 nucleotides match TRBD2. Germline V gives CDR1 SGHRS, CDR2 YFSETQ. V shed 6 bases and J 5 bases; nucleotides not matched to a gene: 6. The CDR3 totals 13 residues. In DNA form, the CDR3 reads TGCGCCAGCAACCCGGGGGGGTTCGAGACCCAGTACTTC. As protein: CASNPGGFETQYF.

Remarks on this clonotype: One base away lies a much larger clone, so this may be a sequencing read error. The chain joins TRBV20-1 to TRBJ1-1; TRBD1 is a possible D gene (6 bases). Germline CDR1 and CDR2: DFQATT and SNEGSKA (reference sequence). The CDR3 consists of 14 residues. CDR3 protein: CSARGRRGNTGAFF. As DNA, the CDR3 is TGCAGTGCTAGAGGGCGGAGGGGGAACACTGGAGCTTTCTTT.

This clonotype was counted once. The genes are TRBV20-1 and TRBJ2-7, with 12 bases that match TRBD2. Germline trimming cut 2 bases from V and 3 bases from J; bases unmatched to any gene: 2. The CDR3 is 14 amino acids. Germline V CDR1 and CDR2: DFQATT, SNEGSKA (reference sequence). The CDR3 nucleotides read TGCAGTGCTAGAACTAGCGGGAGGAACTACGAGCAGTACTTC. This gives the protein CSARTSGRNYEQYF.

This clonotype was detected ten times or more. V is TRBV7-2 and J is TRBJ2-2, with a weak D call TRBD1 (8 bases). The CDR3 is 16 residues long. Germline V CDR1 and CDR2: SGHTA, FQGNSA. V lost 2 bases and J 6 bases, leaving 16 bases between the germline ends. DNA of the CDR3: TGTGCCAGCAGCTTAAACAGGGGGGGTTGGTCCGGGGAGCTGTTTTTT. Encoded protein: CASSLNRGGWSGELFF.

This clonotype was recorded at least ten times. This chain connects TRBV5-1 to TRBJ2-2; 7 bases align to TRBD1. There are 17 residues in the CDR3. Germline assignment: CDR1 SGHRS and CDR2 YFSETQ. The V gene end was trimmed by 0 bases and the J gene end by 7 bases; junction bases not matched to a gene: 12. The CDR3 reads CASSLGDSSPRGGELFF. The CDR3 coding sequence is TGCGCCAGCAGCTTGGGGGACAGCTCTCCTAGGGGCGGGGAGCTGTTTTTT.

This clonotype was seen a handful of times. The chain employs TRBV27 and TRBJ2-1; TRBD1 agrees at 8 bases. Germline CDR1 is MNHEY and CDR2 is SMNVEV (reference sequence). The CDR3 consists of 16 residues. V shed 3 bases, J shed 9 bases, and the junction held 13 bases outside the gene matches. The CDR3 nucleotides read TGTGCCAGCAGTTTGGGCAGGGGGCCTTGGCGGGGTGAGCAGTTCTTC. It translates to CASSLGRGPWRGEQFF.

The J gene is TRBJ2-5, the V gene TRBV20-1; TRBD1 is a possible D gene (5 bases). The germline V and J ends were trimmed by 4 bases and 2 bases, with 11 bases remaining between them. The CDR3 runs 13 residues. CDR1 is DFQATT and CDR2 is SNEGSKA in the germline V gene (reference sequence). In DNA form, the CDR3 reads TGCAGTGCTACGACGACAGCTCAAGAGACCCAGTACTTC. Amino acids: CSATTTAQETQYF.

This clonotype was seen many times. The gene calls are TRBV21-1 and TRBJ2-7; TRBD2 is the table's D call and was not checked against the DNA. TRBV21-1 is a known pseudogene. This CDR3 contains 17 residues. In nucleotides, the CDR3 is TGTGCCAGCAGCAAATCCCATGAAGCGGGAGAGCGCTACGAGCAGTACTTC. This encodes CASSKSHEAGERYEQYF.